Listed below are T cell receptor beta chains from one sample, sequenced in a study of T cells in Graves' hyperthyroidism and ophthalmopathy. In TCRdb, the multiplex PCR reads were re-called with MiXCR into one record per CDR3 protein. This table holds 650,000 to 850,000 distinct CDR3 sequences, about 19% found once. Sequenced sample: blood. These receptors were obtained from a woman aged 45-59 years with Graves' hyperthyroidism that later progressed to Graves' ophthalmopathy. The CDR3 runs from the conserved cysteine through the conserved F or W. Each record gives: V gene, J gene, clone size, D gene, CDR3 protein, CDR3 DNA. A D gene is named only where the DNA matches it firmly. Only some rows state a clone size, as once, few, many or a class for expanded clones.

v_call: TRBV5-1; j_call: TRBJ1-1; clone_size: many; d_call: -; cdr3_aa: CASSFRAGVPEAFF; cdr3_nt: TGCGCCAGCAGCTTCAGGGCAGGGGTACCTGAAGCTTTCTTT
v_call: TRBV4-2; j_call: TRBJ2-5; clone_size: -; d_call: -; cdr3_aa: CASSPSEGLGETQYF; cdr3_nt: TGTGCCAGCAGCCCATCTGAGGGGCTGGGGGAGACCCAGTACTTC
v_call: TRBV3-1; j_call: TRBJ1-4; clone_size: many; d_call: -; cdr3_aa: CASSQAHGGRSMFF; cdr3_nt: TGTGCCAGCAGCCAAGCACATGGTGGACGGTCCATGTTTTTT
v_call: TRBV19; j_call: TRBJ1-5; clone_size: -; d_call: -; cdr3_aa: CASSISGSEPQHF; cdr3_nt: TGTGCCAGTAGTATAAGTGGATCTGAGCCCCAGCATTTT
v_call: TRBV20-1; j_call: TRBJ2-4; clone_size: -; d_call: TRBD1; cdr3_aa: CSAHGQGKNIQYF; cdr3_nt: TGCAGTGCTCACGGACAGGGCAAAAACATTCAGTACTTC
v_call: TRBV12-3/TRBV12-4; j_call: TRBJ1-2; clone_size: many; d_call: -; cdr3_aa: CASSLRRDTNYGYTF; cdr3_nt: TGTGCCAGCAGTTTGAGAAGGGACACTAACTATGGCTACACCTTC
v_call: TRBV5-8; j_call: TRBJ1-1; clone_size: -; d_call: TRBD1; cdr3_aa: CASSFGTGLTEAFF; cdr3_nt: TGTGCCAGCAGCTTCGGGACAGGTCTCACTGAAGCTTTCTTT
v_call: TRBV20-1; j_call: TRBJ2-2; clone_size: -; d_call: -; cdr3_aa: CSALQDNMGELFF; cdr3_nt: TGCAGTGCCCTTCAAGATAACATGGGGGAGCTGTTTTTT
v_call: TRBV19; j_call: TRBJ2-3; clone_size: few; d_call: -; cdr3_aa: CASTMVGEDTQYF; cdr3_nt: TGTGCCAGTACCATGGTGGGGGAAGATACGCAGTATTTT
v_call: TRBV12-3/TRBV12-4; j_call: TRBJ1-1; clone_size: few; d_call: -; cdr3_aa: CASLLGQNTEAFF; cdr3_nt: TGTGCCAGCTTACTTGGACAGAACACTGAAGCTTTCTTT
v_call: TRBV4-1; j_call: TRBJ2-2; clone_size: -; d_call: -; cdr3_aa: CASSQEVSGLAGELFF; cdr3_nt: TGCGCCAGCAGCCAAGAAGTTTCGGGGCTCGCCGGGGAGCTGTTTTTT
v_call: TRBV3-1; j_call: TRBJ2-1; clone_size: many; d_call: TRBD2; cdr3_aa: CASSQTFQRGPSSYNEQFF; cdr3_nt: TGTGCCAGCAGCCAAACGTTCCAGCGGGGGCCCAGCTCCTACAATGAGCAGTTCTTC
v_call: TRBV14; j_call: TRBJ1-2; clone_size: many; d_call: TRBD1; cdr3_aa: CASSQDRGRINGGGYTF; cdr3_nt: TGTGCCAGCAGCCAAGACAGGGGGCGCATCAACGGAGGTGGCTACACCTTC
v_call: TRBV27; j_call: TRBJ1-2; clone_size: -; d_call: TRBD1; cdr3_aa: CASSLTGHFNYGYTF; cdr3_nt: TGTGCCAGCAGCTTGACAGGGCACTTTAACTATGGCTACACCTTC
v_call: TRBV20-1; j_call: TRBJ2-5; clone_size: many; d_call: -; cdr3_aa: CSAMGRSLGQETQYF; cdr3_nt: TGCAGTGCTATGGGTCGGTCTTTAGGCCAAGAGACCCAGTACTTC
v_call: TRBV11-2; j_call: TRBJ1-1; clone_size: many; d_call: -; cdr3_aa: CASSFERNTEAFF; cdr3_nt: TGTGCCAGCAGCTTCGAGAGGAACACTGAAGCTTTCTTT
v_call: TRBV6-1; j_call: TRBJ1-5; clone_size: many; d_call: -; cdr3_aa: CASKAGVGQPQHF; cdr3_nt: TGTGCCAGCAAGGCAGGGGTGGGTCAGCCCCAGCATTTT
v_call: TRBV2; j_call: TRBJ1-2; clone_size: -; d_call: -; cdr3_aa: CASSEDFSNGYTF; cdr3_nt: TGTGCCAGCAGTGAAGACTTTAGTAATGGCTACACCTTC
v_call: TRBV2; j_call: TRBJ2-2; clone_size: few; d_call: TRBD1; cdr3_aa: CASDERDRGSGELFF; cdr3_nt: TGTGCCAGCGATGAACGGGACAGGGGTTCCGGGGAGCTGTTTTTT
v_call: TRBV3-1; j_call: TRBJ1-2; clone_size: many; d_call: -; cdr3_aa: CASSQSNYYGYTF; cdr3_nt: TGTGCCAGCAGCCAAAGCAATTACTATGGCTACACCTTC
v_call: TRBV12-3/TRBV12-4; j_call: TRBJ2-3; clone_size: many; d_call: -; cdr3_aa: CASTLDRVPYFGTDTQYF; cdr3_nt: TGTGCCAGCACCTTGGACCGCGTCCCTTATTTTGGCACAGATACGCAGTATTTT
v_call: TRBV18; j_call: TRBJ2-4; clone_size: many; d_call: -; cdr3_aa: CASSPRTEKNIQYF; cdr3_nt: TGTGCCAGCTCACCTAGGACAGAAAAAAACATTCAGTACTTC
v_call: TRBV10-3; j_call: TRBJ2-7; clone_size: few; d_call: -; cdr3_aa: CATSGGVQYF; cdr3_nt: TGTGCCACCTCCGGTGGTGTGCAGTACTTC
v_call: TRBV5-1; j_call: TRBJ1-4; clone_size: few; d_call: TRBD1; cdr3_aa: CASAQGEVNEKLFF; cdr3_nt: TGCGCCAGCGCACAGGGGGAAGTTAATGAAAAACTGTTTTTT
v_call: TRBV5-1; j_call: TRBJ2-5; clone_size: -; d_call: -; cdr3_aa: CASSLMGALRGETQYF; cdr3_nt: TGCGCCAGCAGCCTGATGGGGGCCCTGAGAGGAGAGACCCAGTACTTC
v_call: TRBV19; j_call: TRBJ1-1; clone_size: -; d_call: -; cdr3_aa: CATTPAPNTEAFF; cdr3_nt: TGTGCCACAACACCCGCCCCGAACACTGAAGCTTTCTTT
v_call: TRBV15; j_call: TRBJ1-1; clone_size: -; d_call: -; cdr3_aa: CATSLGMNTEAFF; cdr3_nt: TGTGCCACCAGCCTGGGGATGAACACTGAAGCTTTCTTT
v_call: TRBV4-2; j_call: TRBJ2-7; clone_size: -; d_call: -; cdr3_aa: CASSLQEVGSYEQYF; cdr3_nt: TGTGCCAGCAGCTTACAGGAGGTCGGATCCTACGAGCAGTACTTC
v_call: TRBV5-1; j_call: TRBJ2-3; clone_size: once; d_call: TRBD2; cdr3_aa: CASSLGLAIAQYF; cdr3_nt: TGCGCCAGCAGCTTGGGACTAGCGATCGCGCAGTATTTT
v_call: TRBV15; j_call: TRBJ2-1; clone_size: -; d_call: TRBD2; cdr3_aa: CATSRALGLAGGSNEQFF; cdr3_nt: TGTGCCACCAGCAGAGCCCTAGGGCTAGCGGGGGGCTCCAATGAGCAGTTCTTC
v_call: TRBV19; j_call: TRBJ1-5; clone_size: -; d_call: TRBD1; cdr3_aa: CASSEDRAASNQPQHF; cdr3_nt: TGTGCCAGTAGTGAAGACAGGGCCGCTAGCAATCAGCCCCAGCATTTT
v_call: TRBV20-1; j_call: TRBJ2-1; clone_size: -; d_call: -; cdr3_aa: CSAGLQGEQFF; cdr3_nt: TGCAGTGCCGGGTTGCAGGGGGAGCAGTTCTTC
v_call: TRBV7-9; j_call: TRBJ1-2; clone_size: -; d_call: TRBD1; cdr3_aa: CASSLDRGRADGYTF; cdr3_nt: TGTGCCAGCAGCCTGGACAGGGGGAGGGCTGATGGCTACACCTTC
v_call: TRBV6-6; j_call: TRBJ1-4; clone_size: few; d_call: -; cdr3_aa: CASSYSLGNEKLFF; cdr3_nt: TGTGCCAGCAGTTACTCGTTGGGTAATGAAAAACTGTTTTTT
v_call: TRBV12-5; j_call: TRBJ1-6; clone_size: -; d_call: -; cdr3_aa: CASGWDGNSPLHF; cdr3_nt: TGTGCTAGTGGTTGGGACGGGAATTCACCCCTCCACTTT
v_call: TRBV29-1; j_call: TRBJ2-3; clone_size: -; d_call: TRBD2; cdr3_aa: CSAALAAQEPQYF; cdr3_nt: TGCAGCGCCGCGCTAGCGGCCCAAGAGCCGCAGTATTTT
v_call: TRBV5-1; j_call: TRBJ2-1; clone_size: -; d_call: TRBD2; cdr3_aa: CASSSGLAGGIDEQFF; cdr3_nt: TGCGCCAGCAGCTCCGGACTAGCGGGGGGGATCGATGAGCAGTTCTTC
v_call: TRBV9; j_call: TRBJ1-1; clone_size: few; d_call: -; cdr3_aa: CASSAHGGPLDTEAFF; cdr3_nt: TGTGCCAGCAGCGCCCACGGGGGGCCCTTGGACACTGAAGCTTTCTTT
v_call: TRBV11-2; j_call: TRBJ1-1; clone_size: -; d_call: -; cdr3_aa: CASSFLRGPRGGNTEAFF; cdr3_nt: TGTGCCAGCAGCTTTTTGAGGGGACCCCGGGGGGGGAACACTGAAGCTTTCTTT
v_call: TRBV6-1; j_call: TRBJ2-2; clone_size: -; d_call: TRBD1; cdr3_aa: CASSLTGGSNTGELFF; cdr3_nt: TGTGCCAGCAGTTTAACAGGGGGCAGTAACACCGGGGAGCTGTTTTTT
v_call: TRBV6-2/TRBV6-3; j_call: TRBJ1-2; clone_size: -; d_call: -; cdr3_aa: CASTDWEGYGYTF; cdr3_nt: TGTGCCAGCACCGACTGGGAGGGCTATGGCTACACCTTC
v_call: TRBV30; j_call: TRBJ1-5; clone_size: -; d_call: -; cdr3_aa: CAWRAPGGNQPQHF; cdr3_nt: TGTGCCTGGAGGGCCCCAGGGGGCAATCAGCCCCAGCATTTT
v_call: TRBV20-1; j_call: TRBJ1-5; clone_size: -; d_call: -; cdr3_aa: CGALDTSNQPQHF; cdr3_nt: TGCGGTGCTTTAGACACAAGCAATCAGCCCCAGCATTTT
v_call: TRBV9; j_call: TRBJ2-7; clone_size: -; d_call: TRBD1; cdr3_aa: CASSVGGQGAYEQYF; cdr3_nt: TGTGCCAGCAGCGTAGGGGGACAGGGGGCTTACGAGCAGTACTTC
v_call: TRBV10-3; j_call: TRBJ1-6; clone_size: few; d_call: -; cdr3_aa: CAIARGGSENSPLHF; cdr3_nt: TGTGCCATCGCGAGGGGGGGGAGCGAGAATTCACCCCTCCACTTT
v_call: TRBV7-2; j_call: TRBJ2-7; clone_size: -; d_call: -; cdr3_aa: CASSLNDREVSYEQYF; cdr3_nt: TGTGCCAGCAGCTTAAATGACAGGGAGGTCTCCTACGAGCAGTACTTC
v_call: TRBV5-8; j_call: TRBJ2-5; clone_size: few; d_call: -; cdr3_aa: CASVPRGPYQETQYF; cdr3_nt: TGTGCCAGCGTCCCGCGGGGCCCGTACCAAGAGACCCAGTACTTC
v_call: TRBV29-1; j_call: TRBJ1-1; clone_size: many; d_call: TRBD1; cdr3_aa: CSTGQAELNTEAFF; cdr3_nt: TGCAGCACCGGACAGGCCGAATTGAACACTGAAGCTTTCTTT
v_call: TRBV6-1; j_call: TRBJ2-3; clone_size: few; d_call: TRBD2; cdr3_aa: CAIRLGLAGRMSTDTQYF; cdr3_nt: TGTGCCATCCGCCTAGGGCTAGCGGGGAGAATGAGCACAGATACGCAGTATTTT
v_call: TRBV14; j_call: TRBJ2-5; clone_size: few; d_call: -; cdr3_aa: CASSQPGPSLVGQETQYF; cdr3_nt: TGTGCCAGCAGCCAACCTGGGCCATCGCTAGTCGGCCAAGAGACCCAGTACTTC
v_call: TRBV7-3; j_call: TRBJ2-3; clone_size: many; d_call: -; cdr3_aa: CASSQWPMSYTDTQYF; cdr3_nt: TGTGCCAGCAGCCAATGGCCTATGAGTTACACAGATACGCAGTATTTT
v_call: TRBV30; j_call: TRBJ2-5; clone_size: many; d_call: -; cdr3_aa: CAWSADRYQETQYF; cdr3_nt: TGTGCCTGGAGTGCCGACAGGTACCAAGAGACCCAGTACTTC
v_call: TRBV7-9; j_call: TRBJ1-6; clone_size: -; d_call: TRBD1; cdr3_aa: CASSSTGATPYNSPLHF; cdr3_nt: TGTGCCAGCAGCTCGACAGGGGCAACGCCGTATAATTCACCCCTCCACTTT
v_call: TRBV20-1; j_call: TRBJ2-1; clone_size: few; d_call: TRBD2; cdr3_aa: CSASAAGTHNEQFF; cdr3_nt: TGCAGTGCTAGTGCAGCGGGGACGCACAATGAGCAGTTCTTC
v_call: TRBV2; j_call: TRBJ1-2; clone_size: many; d_call: TRBD1; cdr3_aa: CASRVDRGRSGYTF; cdr3_nt: TGTGCCAGCAGGGTCGACAGGGGGAGGAGTGGCTACACCTTC
v_call: TRBV29-1; j_call: TRBJ1-5; clone_size: few; d_call: -; cdr3_aa: CSVVGGSGNQPQHF; cdr3_nt: TGCAGCGTTGTGGGGGGTAGCGGAAATCAGCCCCAGCATTTT
v_call: TRBV5-1; j_call: TRBJ2-1; clone_size: few; d_call: TRBD2; cdr3_aa: CASSLAKLADKFSYNEQFF; cdr3_nt: TGCGCCAGCAGCTTGGCCAAGCTAGCGGACAAATTCTCCTACAATGAGCAGTTCTTC